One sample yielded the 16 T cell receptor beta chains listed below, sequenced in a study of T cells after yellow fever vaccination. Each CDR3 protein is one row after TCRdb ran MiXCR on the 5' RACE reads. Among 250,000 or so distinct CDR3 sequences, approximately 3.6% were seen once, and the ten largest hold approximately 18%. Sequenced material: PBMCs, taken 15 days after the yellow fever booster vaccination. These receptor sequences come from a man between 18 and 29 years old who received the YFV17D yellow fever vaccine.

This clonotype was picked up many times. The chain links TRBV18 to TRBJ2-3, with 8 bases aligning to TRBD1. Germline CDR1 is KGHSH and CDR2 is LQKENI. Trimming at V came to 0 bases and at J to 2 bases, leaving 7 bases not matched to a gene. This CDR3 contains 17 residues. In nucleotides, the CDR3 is TGTGCCAGCTCACCACCTCTACAGGGGGATGACACAGATACGCAGTATTTT. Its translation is CASSPPLQGDDTDTQYF.

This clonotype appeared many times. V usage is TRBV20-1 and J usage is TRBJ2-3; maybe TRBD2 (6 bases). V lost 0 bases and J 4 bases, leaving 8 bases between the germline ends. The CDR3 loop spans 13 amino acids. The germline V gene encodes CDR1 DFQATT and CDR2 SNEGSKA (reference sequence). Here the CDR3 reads CSARDGSSDTQYF. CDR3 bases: TGCAGTGCTAGAGACGGGAGTTCAGATACGCAGTATTTT.

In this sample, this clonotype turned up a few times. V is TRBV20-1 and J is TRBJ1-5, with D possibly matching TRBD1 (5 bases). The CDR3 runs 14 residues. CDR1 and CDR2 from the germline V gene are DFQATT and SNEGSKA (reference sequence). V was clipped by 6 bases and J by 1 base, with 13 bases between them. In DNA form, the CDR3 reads TGCAGTGCCCGAGGGGAACTGAGCAATCAGCCCCAGCATTTT. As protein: CSARGELSNQPQHF.

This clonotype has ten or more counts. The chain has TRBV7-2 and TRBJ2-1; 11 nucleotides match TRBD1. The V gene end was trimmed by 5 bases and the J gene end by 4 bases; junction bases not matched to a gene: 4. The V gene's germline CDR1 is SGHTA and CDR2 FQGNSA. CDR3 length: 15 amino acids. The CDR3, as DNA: TGTGCCAGCAGCCCCCGGGACAGGGGGTACAATGAGCAGTTCTTC. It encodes CASSPRDRGYNEQFF.

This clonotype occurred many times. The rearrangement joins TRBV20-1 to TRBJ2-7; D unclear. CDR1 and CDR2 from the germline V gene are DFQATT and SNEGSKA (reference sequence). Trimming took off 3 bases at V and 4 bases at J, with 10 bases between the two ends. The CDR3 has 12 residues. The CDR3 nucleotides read TGCAGTGCTAGGAGGCCCAATTACGAGCAGTACTTC. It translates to CSARRPNYEQYF.

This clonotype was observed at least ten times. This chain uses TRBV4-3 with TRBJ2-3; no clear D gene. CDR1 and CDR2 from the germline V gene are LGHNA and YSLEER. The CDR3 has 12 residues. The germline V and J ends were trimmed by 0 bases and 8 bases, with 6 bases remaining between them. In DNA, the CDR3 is TGCGCCAGCAGCCAAGACCCGGGTACGCAGTATTTT. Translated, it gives CASSQDPGTQYF.

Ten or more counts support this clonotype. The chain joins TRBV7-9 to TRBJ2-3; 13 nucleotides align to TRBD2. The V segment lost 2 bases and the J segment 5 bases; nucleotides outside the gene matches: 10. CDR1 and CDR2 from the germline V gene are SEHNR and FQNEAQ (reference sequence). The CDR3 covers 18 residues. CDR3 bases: TGTGCCAGCAGCTTACCTCCGGGACTAGCGGGGAAGGGAGATACGCAGTATTTT. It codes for CASSLPPGLAGKGDTQYF.

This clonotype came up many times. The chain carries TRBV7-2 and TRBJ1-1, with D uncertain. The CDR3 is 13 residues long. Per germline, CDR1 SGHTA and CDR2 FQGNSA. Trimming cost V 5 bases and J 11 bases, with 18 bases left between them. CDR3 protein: CASSLSAVPGAFF. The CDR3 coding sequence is TGTGCCAGCAGCCTAAGTGCGGTCCCGGGGGCTTTCTTT. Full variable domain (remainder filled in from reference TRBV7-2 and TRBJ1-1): GAGVSQSPSNKVTEKGKDVELRCDPISGHTALYWYRQSLGQGLEFLIYFQGNSAPDKSGLPSDRFSAERTGGSVSTLTIQRTQQEDSAVYLCASSLSAVPGAFFGQGTRLTVV.

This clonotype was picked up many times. CDR3 bases: TGTGCCAGCAGCTTTTCGGGGGTGAATAATGAAAAACTGTTTTTT. Protein: CASSFSGVNNEKLFF. The chain uses TRBV7-9 and TRBJ1-4; the D gene is possibly TRBD1 (5 bases). Germline-derived CDR1 and CDR2 are SEHNR and FQNEAQ (reference sequence). The CDR3 loop spans 15 amino acids. Trimming cost V 3 bases and J 4 bases, with 12 bases left between them.

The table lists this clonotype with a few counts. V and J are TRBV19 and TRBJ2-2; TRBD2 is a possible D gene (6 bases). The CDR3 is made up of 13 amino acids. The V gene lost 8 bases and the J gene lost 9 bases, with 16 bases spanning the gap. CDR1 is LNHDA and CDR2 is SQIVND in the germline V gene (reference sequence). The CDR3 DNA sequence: TGTGCCAGTTTGGGAGGCGCCACTCGGGAGCTGTTTTTT. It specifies CASLGGATRELFF.

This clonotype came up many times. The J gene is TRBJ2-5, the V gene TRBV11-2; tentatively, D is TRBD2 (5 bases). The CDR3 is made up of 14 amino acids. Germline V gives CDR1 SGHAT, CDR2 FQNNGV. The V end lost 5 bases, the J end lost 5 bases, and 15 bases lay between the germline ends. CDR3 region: CASSTARGWETQYF. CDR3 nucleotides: TGTGCCAGCAGCACCGCTAGAGGGTGGGAGACCCAGTACTTC.

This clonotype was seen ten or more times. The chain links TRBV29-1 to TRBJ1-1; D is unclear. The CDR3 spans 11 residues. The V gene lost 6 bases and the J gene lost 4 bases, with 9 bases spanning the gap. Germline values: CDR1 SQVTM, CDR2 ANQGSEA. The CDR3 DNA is TGCAGCGTGACCGCCGGCACTGAAGCTTTCTTT. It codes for CSVTAGTEAFF.

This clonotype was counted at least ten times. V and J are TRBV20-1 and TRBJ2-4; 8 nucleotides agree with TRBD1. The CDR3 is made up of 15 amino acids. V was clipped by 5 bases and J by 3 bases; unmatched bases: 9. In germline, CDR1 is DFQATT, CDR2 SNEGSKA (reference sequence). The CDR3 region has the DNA TGCAGTGCTTCTTGGACAGGGTTCGGCAAAAACATTCAGTACTTC. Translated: CSASWTGFGKNIQYF.

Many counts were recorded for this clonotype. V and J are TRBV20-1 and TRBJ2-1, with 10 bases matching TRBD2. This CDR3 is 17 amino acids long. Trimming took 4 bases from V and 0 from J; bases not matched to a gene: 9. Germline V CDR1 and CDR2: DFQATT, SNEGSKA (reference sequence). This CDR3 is CSATLAGDLSSYNEQFF. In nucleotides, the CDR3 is TGCAGTGCTACCCTAGCGGGGGACCTCAGCTCCTACAATGAGCAGTTCTTC.

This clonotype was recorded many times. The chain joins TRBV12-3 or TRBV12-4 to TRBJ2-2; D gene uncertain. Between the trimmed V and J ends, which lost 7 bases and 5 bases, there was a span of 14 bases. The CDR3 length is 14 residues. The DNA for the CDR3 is TGTGCCAGCATCGGACGTCAAAGGACCGGGGAGCTGTTTTTT. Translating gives CASIGRQRTGELFF.

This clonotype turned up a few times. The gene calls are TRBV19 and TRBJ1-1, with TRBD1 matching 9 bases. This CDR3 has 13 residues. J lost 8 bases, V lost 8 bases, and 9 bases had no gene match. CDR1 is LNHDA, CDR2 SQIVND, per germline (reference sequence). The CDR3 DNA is TGTGCCAGTCGGAACAGGGGGCCGGAAGAAGCTTTCTTT. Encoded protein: CASRNRGPEEAFF.